These 9 T cell receptor beta chains were all obtained from the same sample, sequenced in a study of T cell responses to AZD1222 COVID-19 vaccine. The protocol was immunoSEQ multiplex PCR, while the TCRdb copy is restricted to in-frame clones and leaves out a portion. Of around 63,000 clones in the sample, over 75% were seen once. The input for sequencing was peripheral blood, taken on day 0 of AZD1222 vaccination. These receptors were collected from an adult in good health.

The CDR3 DNA sequence: TGTGCCAGCAGCCCTGGGTTACCTGGGGCCAACGTCCTGACTTTC. This gives the protein CASSPGLPGANVLTF. This chain links TRBV3-1 (or the pseudogene TRBV3-2) with TRBJ2-6; D is uncertain. V was trimmed by 4 bases and J by 2 bases, leaving 9 bases between them. This CDR3 spans 15 amino acids. CDR1 and CDR2 (germline): LGHDT, YNNKEL (reference sequence).

The J gene is TRBJ1-1, the V gene TRBV6-6, with 7 bases matching TRBD1. CDR1 and CDR2 (germline): MNHNY, SVGAGI (reference sequence). Trimming cost V 4 bases and J 4 bases; bases outside gene matches: 9. CDR3 length: 15 residues. CDR3 sequence: CASSSRGRVGTEAFF. In DNA form, the CDR3 reads TGTGCCAGCAGTTCTAGGGGGCGCGTGGGCACTGAAGCTTTCTTT.

This clone was found once. Additional DNA sequences in this sample encode the identical CDR3. V gene TRBV28 combines with J gene TRBJ2-1; no clear D gene. Germline CDR1 MDHEN, CDR2 SYDVKM. The V end was cut by 2 bases, the J end by 6 bases, with 5 bases between. This CDR3 has 12 residues. The CDR3 reads CASSLRVNEQFF. CDR3 in DNA: TGTGCCAGCAGTTTAAGGGTCAATGAGCAGTTCTTC.

The chain employs TRBV28 and TRBJ1-5; tentative D call: TRBD1 (5 bases). The germline V gene encodes CDR1 MDHEN and CDR2 SYDVKM. Trimming removed 5 bases at V and 0 bases at J, with 20 bases between. The CDR3 contains 18 residues. The CDR3 DNA follows: TGTGCCAGCAGTCGGGGTCAGGGAATAGCTTATAGCAATCAGCCCCAGCATTTT. It translates to CASSRGQGIAYSNQPQHF.

The chain recombines TRBV6-1 with TRBJ2-7; 10 bases map to TRBD1. There are 15 residues in the CDR3. Germline loops: CDR1 MNHNS, CDR2 SASEGT. The ends lost 2 bases at V and 0 bases at J; junction bases unmatched: 1. The CDR3 loop is CASSEWDRGSYEQYF. The CDR3 DNA reads as TGTGCCAGCAGTGAATGGGACAGGGGCTCCTACGAGCAGTACTTC.

The chain recombines TRBV24-1 with TRBJ2-3; D may be TRBD2 (6 bases). Germline V gives CDR1 KGHDR, CDR2 SFDVKD. The V end lost 3 bases, the J end lost 2 bases, and 17 bases lay between the germline ends. This CDR3 comprises 17 residues. The CDR3 DNA reads TGTGCCACCAGTGATCCTCGGGCTAGCGACTACACAGATACGCAGTATTTT. Translating gives CATSDPRASDYTDTQYF.

The chain couples TRBV5-1 to TRBJ2-5; no firm D call. CDR3 size: 14 residues. The V gene lost 0 bases and the J gene lost 2 bases, with 8 bases spanning the gap. Germline V CDR1 and CDR2: SGHRS, YFSETQ. This CDR3 reads CASSLAAPQETQYF. The CDR3 DNA reads TGCGCCAGCAGCTTGGCCGCGCCTCAAGAGACCCAGTACTTC. Full variable domain (missing parts from reference TRBV5-1 and TRBJ2-5): KAGVTQTPRYLIKTRGQQVTLSCSPISGHRSVSWYQQTPGQGLQFLFEYFSETQRNKGNFPGRFSGRQFSNSRSEMNVSTLELGDSALYLCASSLAAPQETQYFGPGTRLLVL.

This chain joins TRBV19 and TRBJ2-5; D possibly corresponds to TRBD2 (6 bases). V was trimmed by 3 bases and J by 2 bases, leaving 10 bases between them. Germline values: CDR1 LNHDA, CDR2 SQIVND (reference sequence). The CDR3 contains 14 residues. The CDR3 here is CASSISGTQETQYF. CDR3 nucleotides: TGTGCCAGTAGTATTTCGGGGACTCAAGAGACCCAGTACTTC.

This clone was detected only once. The CDR3 region is CASSLRTGGTNTPLHF. The CDR3 bases are TGTGCCAGCAGCTTGAGGACAGGGGGCACGAATACACCCCTCCACTTT. The chain couples TRBV11-2 to TRBJ1-6; 11 nucleotides agree with TRBD1. V was pared by 3 bases and J by 11 bases, with 9 bases of the junction left unmatched. CDR1 and CDR2 (germline): SGHAT, FQNNGV. The CDR3 is 16 amino acids.